This T cell receptor (beta chain) comes out of a study of PD-L1 blockade in urothelial cancer (dated by TCRdb to 2017 to 2019). Study-wide context: Therapy was started at some point between 2014 and 2016 for all patients, and atezolizumab 1,200 mg was administered intravenously every 3 weeks. About 90% of the roughly 29 patients were males with bladder-origin urothelial cancer, and about 65% of the roughly 30 reported a prior smoking history. Durable clinical benefit was defined as a progression-free survival longer than 6 months, and TCR features were additionally tested against progression-free survival and overall survival. Somatic, immune and clinical correlates of response to PD-L1 blockade with atezolizumab in urothelial cancer were the focus of an exploratory multi-omic analysis. TCR sequencing covered pretreatment tumor samples and matched, serially collected peripheral blood taken before and after atezolizumab treatment. Blood samples yielded a median of approximately 150,000 T cells and more than 80,000 unique TCRs, with median clonality approximately 0.08. Blood samples were analyzed at two time points: 3 weeks after treatment start (second dose) and 6 weeks after treatment start. In the same patients, whole exome sequencing and RNA sequencing of pretreatment tumors were performed in addition to TCR sequencing. Approximately 30 patients had pretreatment blood TCR-seq, around 25 had at least one posttreatment blood collection, and around 25 had tumor TCR-seq. Some ten patients reached durable clinical benefit, while fewer than 25 patients did not. Patients had an ECOG performance status of 0 or 1 and had received between 0 and 3 prior chemotherapy regimens.

The sample's time point label, in plain terms: pretreatment peripheral blood. The cohort comprised 25 to 35 patients with locally advanced or metastatic urothelial carcinoma treated at Memorial Sloan Kettering on a trial protocol. Peripheral blood mononuclear cells were collected pretreatment and during treatment, with between 1 and 8 total time points obtained per patient. The Qiagen DNeasy Blood extraction kit was used to purify genomic DNA from total PBMCs and tumor samples. PBMCs were collected pretreatment and during treatment, and were isolated and stored as previously described. The CDR3 runs 12 residues from the cysteine to the phenylalanine. Of all the DNA, just the CDR3 is kept, 36 bases in frame from base 1. V is clipped by 5 bases and J by 7 bases, and the sequence between their germline boundaries is 9 bases long. Sequences MDHEN (CDR1) and SYDVKM (CDR2) are obtained from the germline V gene.

A single count supports this clone. The target of this receptor is not known. No qualities accompany the bases; no much larger clone lies one base away. Each PCR received spiked-in synthetic TCR analog templates so that absolute template abundance could be estimated from read counts. The immunoSEQ assay used bias-controlled V and J gene primers to amplify TCRbeta CDR3 regions from genomic DNA. Sequencing of rearranged TCRbeta segments was done at approximately 20X coverage. Per the source publication's procedure: Sequencing errors were corrected by clustering, and CDR3s were annotated against IMGT so that V, D and J genes could be assigned. Downstream analyses used only productive TCRbeta rearrangements, leaving out any out-of-frame or stop-codon sequences. Clonality was computed as one minus Shannon entropy normalized by the log of the number of unique productive sequences. Clones differing between time points or between blood and tumor were identified using Fisher's exact test with Benjamini-Hochberg correction, with an adjusted p below 0.01 applied as the threshold. TCRdb took this table from immuneACCESS and kept in-frame rearrangements with V and J called. Such tables lack part of the clones; where checked against another copy, unresolved V genes explain under half of the gap, and the rest is unexplained. V, J and clone size derive from that table, while D and trimming were established from the DNA sequence. In this sample the table shows approximately 100,000 clones, around 89% of which occur a single time. The ten largest make up about 1% of the sample.

General findings and caveats noted by the study authors: Greater expansion of tumor-associated TCR clones in peripheral blood 3 weeks after the start of treatment was observed in patients with durable benefit (n ≈ 22, p = 0.022). Because the sample size was small (n of about 29) and many exploratory analyses were performed, the results are intended to be hypothesis-generating. A pretreatment peripheral blood TCR clonality below the median was linked to improved progression-free and overall survival.

The receptor's source is a woman of 80 years or more with urothelial cancer. Recombination connected TRBV28 to TRBJ1-5, with the D gene uncertain. The sample consisted of PBMCs, taken around atezolizumab (anti-PD-L1) treatment. The CDR3 has the sequence CASSAQIQPQHF. At the DNA level, the sequence is TGTGCCAGCAGTGCACAGATACAGCCCCAGCATTTT.